In this sample, the clone carrying this T cell receptor beta chain turned up many times. Only in-frame clones appear in the TCRdb table, and some are missing; sequencing was by immunoSEQ multiplex PCR. The sample has 100,000 or so clones, around 87% seen once; the top ten hold about 20%. This specimen belongs to a study of blood T cell repertoires in COVID-19. The overall study: Samples came from the United States, Italy and Spain, spanning acute and convalescent COVID-19. T cells, B-cell-depleted T cells, or PBMCs supplied cDNA or gDNA.

This CDR3 is built from 13 residues. Trimming left V 4 bases short and J 5 bases short, with 11 bases between. From germline, CDR1 is LGHNT and CDR2 FRNRAP. The clonotype was recovered from a human donor in a cohort sampled during active COVID-19. Sequenced material: peripheral blood. The rearrangement links TRBV12-5 to TRBJ1-2, with D possibly TRBD1 on 6 matching bases. DNA for the CDR3: TGTGCTAGTGGTTCGTATACAGGGTATGGCTACACCTTC. Amino acid sequence: CASGSYTGYGYTF.